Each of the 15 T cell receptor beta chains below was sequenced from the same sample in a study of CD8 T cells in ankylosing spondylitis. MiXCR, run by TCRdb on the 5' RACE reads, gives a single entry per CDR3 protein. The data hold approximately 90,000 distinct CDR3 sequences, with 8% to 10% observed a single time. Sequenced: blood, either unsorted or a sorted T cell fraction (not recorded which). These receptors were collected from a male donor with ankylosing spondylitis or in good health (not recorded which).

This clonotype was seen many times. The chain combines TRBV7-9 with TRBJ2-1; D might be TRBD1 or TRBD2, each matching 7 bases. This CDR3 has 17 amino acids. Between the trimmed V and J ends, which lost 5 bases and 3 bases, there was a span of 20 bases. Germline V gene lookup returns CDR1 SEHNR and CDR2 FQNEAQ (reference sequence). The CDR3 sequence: CASSAYRGDRYYNEQFF. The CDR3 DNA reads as TGTGCCAGCAGCGCCTACCGGGGGGACAGATACTACAATGAGCAGTTCTTC. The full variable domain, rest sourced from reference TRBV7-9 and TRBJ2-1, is DTGVSQNPRHKITKRGQNVTFRCDPISEHNRLYWYRQTLGQGPEFLTYFQNEAQLEKSRLLSDRFSAERPKGSFSTLEIQRTEQGDSAMYLCASSAYRGDRYYNEQFFGPGTRLTVL.

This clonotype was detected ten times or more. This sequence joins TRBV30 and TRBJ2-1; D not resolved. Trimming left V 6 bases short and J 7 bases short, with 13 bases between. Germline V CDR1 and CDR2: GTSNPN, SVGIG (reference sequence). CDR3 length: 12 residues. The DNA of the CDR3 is TGTGCCTGTCTTCGGGTCACGAATGAGCAGTTCTTC. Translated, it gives CACLRVTNEQFF.

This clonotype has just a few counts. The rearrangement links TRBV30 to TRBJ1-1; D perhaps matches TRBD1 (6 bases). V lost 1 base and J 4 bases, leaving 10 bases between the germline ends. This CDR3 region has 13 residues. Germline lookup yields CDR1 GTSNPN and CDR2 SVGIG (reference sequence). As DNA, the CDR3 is TGTGCCTGGAGTGACGGAGGGGGCACTGAAGCTTTCTTT. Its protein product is CAWSDGGGTEAFF.

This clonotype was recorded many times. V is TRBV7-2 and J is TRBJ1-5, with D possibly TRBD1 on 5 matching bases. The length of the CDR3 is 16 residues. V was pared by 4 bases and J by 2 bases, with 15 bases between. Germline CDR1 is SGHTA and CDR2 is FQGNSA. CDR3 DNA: TGTGCCAGCAGCTCAAGGGTAGGGGCCGGCAATCAGCCCCAGCATTTT. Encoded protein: CASSSRVGAGNQPQHF.

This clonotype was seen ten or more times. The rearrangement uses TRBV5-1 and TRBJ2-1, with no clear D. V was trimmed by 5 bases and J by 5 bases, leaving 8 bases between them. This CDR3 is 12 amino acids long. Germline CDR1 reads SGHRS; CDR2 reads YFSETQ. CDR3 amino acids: CASRPDNNEQFF. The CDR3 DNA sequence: TGCGCCAGCAGACCTGACAACAATGAGCAGTTCTTC.

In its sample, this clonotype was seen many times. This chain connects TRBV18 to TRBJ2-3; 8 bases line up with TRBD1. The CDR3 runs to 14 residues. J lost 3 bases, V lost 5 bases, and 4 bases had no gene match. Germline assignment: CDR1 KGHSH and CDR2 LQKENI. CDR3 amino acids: CASSGRTGTDTQYF. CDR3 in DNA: TGTGCCAGCTCAGGGCGGACAGGGACAGATACGCAGTATTTT.

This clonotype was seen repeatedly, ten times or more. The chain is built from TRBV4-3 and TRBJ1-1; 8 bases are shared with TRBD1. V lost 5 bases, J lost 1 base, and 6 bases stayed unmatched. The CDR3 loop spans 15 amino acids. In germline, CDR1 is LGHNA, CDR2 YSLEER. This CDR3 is CASSRRTGRNTEAFF. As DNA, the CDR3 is TGCGCCAGCAGCAGACGGACAGGGCGGAACACTGAAGCTTTCTTT.

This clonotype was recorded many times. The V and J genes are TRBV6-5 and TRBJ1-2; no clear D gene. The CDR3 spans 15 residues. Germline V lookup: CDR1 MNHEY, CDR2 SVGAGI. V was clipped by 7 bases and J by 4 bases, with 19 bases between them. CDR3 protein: CASITPGKGSYGYTF. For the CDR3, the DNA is TGTGCCAGCATTACTCCGGGCAAGGGTAGCTATGGCTACACCTTC.

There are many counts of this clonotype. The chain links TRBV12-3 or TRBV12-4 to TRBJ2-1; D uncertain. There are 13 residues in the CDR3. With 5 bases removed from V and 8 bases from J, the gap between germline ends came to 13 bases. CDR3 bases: TGTGCCAGCAGTCCGGCGAGGTGGGATGAGCAGTTCTTC. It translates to CASSPARWDEQFF.

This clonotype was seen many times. CDR3 DNA sequence: TGTGCCAGTAGTGTGGGCGTGGGCACCGGGGAGCTGTTTTTT. This codes for CASSVGVGTGELFF. The gene calls are TRBV19 and TRBJ2-2, with D uncertain. This CDR3 spans 14 amino acids. V shed 5 bases and J shed 4 bases, with 11 bases lying between them. From germline, CDR1 is LNHDA and CDR2 SQIVND (reference sequence).

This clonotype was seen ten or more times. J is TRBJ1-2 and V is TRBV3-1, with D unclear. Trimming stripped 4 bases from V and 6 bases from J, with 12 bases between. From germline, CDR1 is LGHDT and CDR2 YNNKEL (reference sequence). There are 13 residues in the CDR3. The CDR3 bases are TGTGCCAGCAGCCGAATCTCCGTGGATGGCTACACCTTC. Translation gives CASSRISVDGYTF.

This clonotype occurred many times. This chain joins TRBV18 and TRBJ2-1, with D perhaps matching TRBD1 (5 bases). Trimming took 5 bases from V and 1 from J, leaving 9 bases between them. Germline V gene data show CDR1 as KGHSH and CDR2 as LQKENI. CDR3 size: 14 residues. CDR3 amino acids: CASSVTGSYNEQFF. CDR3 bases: TGTGCCAGCTCAGTAACAGGTTCCTACAATGAGCAGTTCTTC.

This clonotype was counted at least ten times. As DNA, the CDR3 is TGCGCCAGCAGCCAAGAGTCACTCCCCTACAATGAGCAGTTCTTC. Translating it yields CASSQESLPYNEQFF. The chain recombines TRBV4-3 with TRBJ2-1; D not resolved. CDR1 LGHNA and CDR2 YSLEER come from the germline V gene. CDR3 size: 15 residues. The ends were cut back, 0 bases at V and 2 bases at J, with 8 bases in the middle.

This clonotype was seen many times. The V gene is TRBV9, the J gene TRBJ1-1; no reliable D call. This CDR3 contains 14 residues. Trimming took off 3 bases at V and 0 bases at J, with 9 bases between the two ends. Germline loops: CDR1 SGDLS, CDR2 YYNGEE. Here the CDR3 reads CASSESKMNTEAFF. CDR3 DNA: TGTGCCAGCAGCGAAAGTAAGATGAACACTGAAGCTTTCTTT.

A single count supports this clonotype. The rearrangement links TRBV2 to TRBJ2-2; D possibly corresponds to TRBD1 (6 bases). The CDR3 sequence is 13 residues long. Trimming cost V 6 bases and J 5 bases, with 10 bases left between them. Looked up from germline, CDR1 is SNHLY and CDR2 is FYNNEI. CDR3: CASRDGQTGELFF. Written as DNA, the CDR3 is TGTGCCAGCAGAGACGGACAGACCGGGGAGCTGTTTTTT. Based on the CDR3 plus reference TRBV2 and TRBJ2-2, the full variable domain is EPEVTQTPSHQVTQMGQEVILRCVPISNHLYFYWYRQILGQKVEFLVSFYNNEISEKSEIFDDQFSVERPDGSNFTLKIRSTKLEDSAMYFCASRDGQTGELFFGEGSRLTVL.